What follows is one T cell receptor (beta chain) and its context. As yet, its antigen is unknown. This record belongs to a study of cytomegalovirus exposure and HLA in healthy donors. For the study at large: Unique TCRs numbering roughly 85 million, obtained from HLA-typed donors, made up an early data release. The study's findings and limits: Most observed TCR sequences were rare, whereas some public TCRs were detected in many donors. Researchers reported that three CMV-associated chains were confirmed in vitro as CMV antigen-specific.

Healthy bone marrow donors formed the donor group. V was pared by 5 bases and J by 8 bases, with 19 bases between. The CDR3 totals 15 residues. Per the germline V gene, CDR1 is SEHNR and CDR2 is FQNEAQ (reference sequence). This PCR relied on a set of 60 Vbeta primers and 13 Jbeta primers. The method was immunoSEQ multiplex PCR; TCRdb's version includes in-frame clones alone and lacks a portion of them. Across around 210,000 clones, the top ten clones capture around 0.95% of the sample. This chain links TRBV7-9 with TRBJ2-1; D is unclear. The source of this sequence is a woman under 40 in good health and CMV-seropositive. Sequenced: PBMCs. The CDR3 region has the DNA TGTGCCAGCAGCCCCCGAATTGGCTTCTCCGATGAGCAGTTCTTC. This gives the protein CASSPRIGFSDEQFF.